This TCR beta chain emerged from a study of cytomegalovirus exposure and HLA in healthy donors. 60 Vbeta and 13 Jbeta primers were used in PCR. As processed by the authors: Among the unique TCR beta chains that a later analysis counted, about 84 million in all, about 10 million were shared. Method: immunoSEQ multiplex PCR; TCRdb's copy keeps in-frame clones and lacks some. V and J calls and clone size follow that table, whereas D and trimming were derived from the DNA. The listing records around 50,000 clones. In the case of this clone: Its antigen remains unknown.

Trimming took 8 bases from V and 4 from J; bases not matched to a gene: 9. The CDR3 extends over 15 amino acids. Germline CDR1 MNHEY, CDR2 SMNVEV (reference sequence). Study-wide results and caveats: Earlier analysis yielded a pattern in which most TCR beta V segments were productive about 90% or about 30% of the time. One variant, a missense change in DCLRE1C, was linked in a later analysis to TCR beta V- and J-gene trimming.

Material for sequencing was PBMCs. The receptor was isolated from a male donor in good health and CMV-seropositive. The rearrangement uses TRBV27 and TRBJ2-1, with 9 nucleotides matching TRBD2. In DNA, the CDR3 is TGTGCCAGCGCCCTAGCGGGGAGCTTGTACAATGAGCAGTTCTTC. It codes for CASALAGSLYNEQFF.